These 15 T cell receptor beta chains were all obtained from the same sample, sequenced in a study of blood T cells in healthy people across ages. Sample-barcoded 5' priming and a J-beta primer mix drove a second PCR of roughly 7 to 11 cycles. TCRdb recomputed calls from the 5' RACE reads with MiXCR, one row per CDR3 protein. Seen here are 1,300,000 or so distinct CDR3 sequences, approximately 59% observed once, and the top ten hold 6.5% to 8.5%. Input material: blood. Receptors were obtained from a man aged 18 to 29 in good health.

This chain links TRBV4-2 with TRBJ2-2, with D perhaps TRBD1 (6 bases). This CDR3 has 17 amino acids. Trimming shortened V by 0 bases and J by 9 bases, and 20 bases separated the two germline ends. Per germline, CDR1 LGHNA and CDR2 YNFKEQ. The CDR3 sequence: CASSQDTPGAPVRELFF. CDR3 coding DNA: TGTGCCAGCAGCCAAGATACCCCAGGGGCCCCAGTCCGGGAGCTGTTTTTT.

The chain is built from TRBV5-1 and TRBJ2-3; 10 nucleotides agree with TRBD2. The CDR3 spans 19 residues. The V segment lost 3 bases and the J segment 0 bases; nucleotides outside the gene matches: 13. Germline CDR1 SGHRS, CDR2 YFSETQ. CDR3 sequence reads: CASSWERPTSGFSTDTQYF. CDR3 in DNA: TGCGCCAGCAGCTGGGAACGACCGACTAGCGGGTTCAGCACAGATACGCAGTATTTT.

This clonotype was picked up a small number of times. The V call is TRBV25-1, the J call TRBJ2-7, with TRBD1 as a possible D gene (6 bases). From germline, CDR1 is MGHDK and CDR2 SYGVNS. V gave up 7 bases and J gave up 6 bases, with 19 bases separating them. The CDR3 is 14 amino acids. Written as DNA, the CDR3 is TGTGCCAGCAAACCCCAGGGGCAGGGACGCGAGCAGTACTTC. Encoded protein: CASKPQGQGREQYF.

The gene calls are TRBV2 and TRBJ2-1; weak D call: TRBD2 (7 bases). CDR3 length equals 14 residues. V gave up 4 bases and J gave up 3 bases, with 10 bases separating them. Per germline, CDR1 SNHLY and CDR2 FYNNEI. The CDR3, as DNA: TGTGCCAGCAGTGCGGGGGGCGGCTACAATGAGCAGTTCTTC. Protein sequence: CASSAGGGYNEQFF.

CDR3 nucleotides: TGCGCCAGCAGCCCCAGCGATGGGGCCAACGTCCTGACTTTC. Amino acids: CASSPSDGANVLTF. The V call is TRBV5-1, the J call TRBJ2-6; D ambiguous. Between the trimmed V and J ends, which lost 4 bases and 3 bases, there was a span of 8 bases. This CDR3 is 14 amino acids long. Germline assignment: CDR1 SGHRS and CDR2 YFSETQ. Full variable domain (outside the CDR3, taken from reference TRBV5-1 and TRBJ2-6): KAGVTQTPRYLIKTRGQQVTLSCSPISGHRSVSWYQQTPGQGLQFLFEYFSETQRNKGNFPGRFSGRQFSNSRSEMNVSTLELGDSALYLCASSPSDGANVLTFGAGSRLTVL.

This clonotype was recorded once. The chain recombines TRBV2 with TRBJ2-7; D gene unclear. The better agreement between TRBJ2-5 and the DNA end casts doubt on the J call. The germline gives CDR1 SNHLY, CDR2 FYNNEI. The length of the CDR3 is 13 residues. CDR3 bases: TGTGCCAGCAGTGGGGATGGAAAAGAGACCCAGTACTTC. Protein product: CASSGDGKETQYF.

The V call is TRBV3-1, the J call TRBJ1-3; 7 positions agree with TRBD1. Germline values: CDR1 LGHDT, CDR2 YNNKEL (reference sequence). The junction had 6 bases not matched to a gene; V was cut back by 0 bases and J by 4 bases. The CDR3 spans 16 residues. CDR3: CASSQDAWTGGNTIYF. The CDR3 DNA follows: TGTGCCAGCAGCCAAGATGCCTGGACAGGCGGAAACACCATATATTTT.

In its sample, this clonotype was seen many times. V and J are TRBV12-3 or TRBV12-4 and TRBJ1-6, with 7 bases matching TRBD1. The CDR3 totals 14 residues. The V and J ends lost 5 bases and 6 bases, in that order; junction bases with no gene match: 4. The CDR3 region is CASSTGTVNSPLHF. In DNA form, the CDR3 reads TGTGCCAGCAGTACCGGGACAGTTAATTCACCCCTCCACTTT.

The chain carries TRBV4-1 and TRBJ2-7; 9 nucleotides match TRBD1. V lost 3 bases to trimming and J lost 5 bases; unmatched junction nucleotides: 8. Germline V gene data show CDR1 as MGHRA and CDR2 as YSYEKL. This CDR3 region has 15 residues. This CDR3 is CASSHGDREIDEQYF. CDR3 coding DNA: TGCGCCAGCAGCCATGGGGACAGGGAAATTGACGAGCAGTACTTC.

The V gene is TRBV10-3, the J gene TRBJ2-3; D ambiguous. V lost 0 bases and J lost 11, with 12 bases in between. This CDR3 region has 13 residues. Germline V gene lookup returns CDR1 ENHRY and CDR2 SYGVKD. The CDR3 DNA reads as TGTGCCATCAGTGAGTCGATTGGCAATTGGCAGTATTTT. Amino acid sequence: CAISESIGNWQYF.

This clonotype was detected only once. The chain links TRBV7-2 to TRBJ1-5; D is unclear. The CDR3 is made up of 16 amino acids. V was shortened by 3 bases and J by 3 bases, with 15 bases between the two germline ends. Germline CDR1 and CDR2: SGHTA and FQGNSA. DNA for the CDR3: TGTGCCAGCAGCTTTGGCTTAACTCGTTACAATCAGCCCCAGCATTTT. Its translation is CASSFGLTRYNQPQHF.

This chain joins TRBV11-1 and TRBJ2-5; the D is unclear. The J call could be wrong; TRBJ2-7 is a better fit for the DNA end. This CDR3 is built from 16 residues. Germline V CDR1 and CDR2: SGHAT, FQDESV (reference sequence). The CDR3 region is CASSLDSYSLPSEQYF. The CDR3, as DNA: TGTGCCAGCAGCTTAGACAGCTATAGTCTCCCTAGCGAGCAGTACTTC.

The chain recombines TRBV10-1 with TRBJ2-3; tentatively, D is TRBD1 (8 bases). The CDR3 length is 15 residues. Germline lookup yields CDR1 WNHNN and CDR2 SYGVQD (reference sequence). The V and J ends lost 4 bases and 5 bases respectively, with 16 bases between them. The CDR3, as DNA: TGCGCCAGCAGTGCAAGGAGCGGGACAGGAGATACGCAGTATTTT. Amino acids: CASSARSGTGDTQYF.

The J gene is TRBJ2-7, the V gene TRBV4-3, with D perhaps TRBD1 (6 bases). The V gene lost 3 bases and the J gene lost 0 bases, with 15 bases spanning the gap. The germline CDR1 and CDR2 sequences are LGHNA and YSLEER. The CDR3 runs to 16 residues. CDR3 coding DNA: TGCGCCAGCAGCCACCGGGTGGGGGCCGGCTCCTACGAGCAGTACTTC. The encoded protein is CASSHRVGAGSYEQYF.

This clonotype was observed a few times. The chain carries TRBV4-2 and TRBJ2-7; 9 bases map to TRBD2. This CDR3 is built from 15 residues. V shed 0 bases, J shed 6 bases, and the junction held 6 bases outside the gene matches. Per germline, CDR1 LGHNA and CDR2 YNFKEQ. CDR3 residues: CASSQDRGSGGEQYF. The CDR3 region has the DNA TGTGCCAGCAGCCAAGATCGAGGTAGCGGGGGCGAGCAGTACTTC.